These 11 T cell receptor beta chains came from one sample sequenced in a study of blood T cell repertoires in COVID-19. Measured with immunoSEQ multiplex PCR; TCRdb has only the in-frame clones, and not every one. The sample has a few hundred thousand clones, approximately 86% seen once. Sequenced input: peripheral blood. The receptor set was obtained from a man younger than 30 with active or convalescent COVID-19.

In nucleotides, the CDR3 is TGTGCCACCAGTGATTATGGCTACACCTTC. Protein: CATSDYGYTF. The chain couples TRBV19 to TRBJ1-2; D is ambiguous. Per germline, CDR1 LNHDA and CDR2 SQIVND (reference sequence). Deletions cut 10 bases from V and 5 bases from J, with 8 bases between. This CDR3 spans 10 amino acids.

V is TRBV6-5 and J is TRBJ1-4; D might be TRBD1 (5 bases). Per the germline V gene, CDR1 is MNHEY and CDR2 is SVGAGI. V was trimmed by 8 bases and J by 7 bases, leaving 20 bases between them. The CDR3 is 15 residues long. CDR3 nucleotide sequence: TGTGCCAGCTCCCCCGGTGTGGGGGGAGGTGAAAAACTGTTTTTT. This codes for CASSPGVGGGEKLFF.

The chain uses TRBV7-9 and TRBJ1-2; TRBD1 matches at 7 bases. Germline V gene data show CDR1 as SEHNR and CDR2 as FQNEAQ (reference sequence). V lost 5 bases, J lost 8 bases, and 20 bases stayed unmatched. There are 17 residues in the CDR3. The CDR3 loop is CASSPSLTGLVKGGYTF. The DNA for the CDR3 is TGTGCCAGCAGCCCCAGCCTGACAGGGCTAGTGAAGGGGGGCTACACCTTC.

The chain uses TRBV6-4 and TRBJ2-3; TRBD2 is a possible D gene (5 bases). CDR1 is MRHNA and CDR2 is SNTAGT in the germline V gene. The CDR3 contains 14 residues. V lost 4 bases, J lost 2 bases, and 10 bases lay in between. CDR3 nucleotides: TGTGCCAGCAGTGCAGGACTTTTCACAGATACGCAGTATTTT. This sequence encodes CASSAGLFTDTQYF.

This chain links TRBV28 with TRBJ2-4, with 9 bases aligning to TRBD1. The CDR3 is made up of 18 amino acids. From germline, CDR1 is MDHEN and CDR2 SYDVKM. J lost 0 bases, V lost 5 bases, and 11 bases had no gene match. CDR3: CASSPYPTGGVAKNIQYF. In DNA, the CDR3 is TGTGCCAGCAGTCCCTACCCGACAGGGGGGGTAGCCAAAAACATTCAGTACTTC.

V usage is TRBV6-1 and J usage is TRBJ2-1, with 11 nucleotides matching TRBD2. CDR1 and CDR2 from the germline V gene are MNHNS and SASEGT. The CDR3 length is 16 residues. Trimming removed 0 bases from V and 9 bases from J; junction bases left unmatched: 7. CDR3: CASSEAERTSGSEQFF. In DNA, the CDR3 is TGTGCCAGCAGTGAAGCGGAACGTACTAGCGGGAGTGAGCAGTTCTTC.

The chain carries TRBV28 and TRBJ2-4; unclear D gene. V lost 6 bases and J lost 7, with 13 bases in between. The CDR3 spans 13 residues. Germline lookup yields CDR1 MDHEN and CDR2 SYDVKM. CDR3 DNA: TGTGCCAGCAGCCACCGAGCCCACAACATTCAGTACTTC. Its translation: CASSHRAHNIQYF.

This clone showed up just a few times. The chain joins TRBV15 to TRBJ1-4; TRBD1 agrees at 8 bases. The germline V gene has CDR1 LNHNV and CDR2 YYDKDF (reference sequence). Trimming took 6 bases from V and 6 from J; bases not matched to a gene: 9. The CDR3 sequence is 15 residues long. CDR3: CATREGGQDYEKLFF. The CDR3, as DNA: TGTGCCACCAGAGAGGGGGGACAGGACTATGAAAAACTGTTTTTT.

This CDR3 reads CASSQGPQGRKISNQPQHF. CDR3 DNA sequence: TGTGCCAGCAGCCAGGGCCCGCAGGGGAGAAAAATAAGCAATCAGCCCCAGCATTTT. The genes are TRBV7-8 and TRBJ1-5, with a possible D match to TRBD1 (6 bases). Trimming left V 5 bases short and J 1 base short, with 24 bases between. Germline V gene data show CDR1 as SGHVS and CDR2 as FQNEAQ. CDR3 length: 19 amino acids.

This clone was observed a handful of times. V usage is TRBV2 and J usage is TRBJ2-5, with TRBD1 matching over 8 bases. Germline CDR1 reads SNHLY; CDR2 reads FYNNEI. The V segment lost 7 bases and the J segment 1 base; nucleotides outside the gene matches: 11. The CDR3 is made up of 16 amino acids. The CDR3 region is CASIRRQGAIQETQYF. CDR3 DNA: TGTGCCAGCATCCGTCGGCAGGGGGCTATCCAAGAGACCCAGTACTTC.

The genes are TRBV5-1 and TRBJ2-1, with a tentative D call TRBD2 (7 bases). Per germline, CDR1 SGHRS and CDR2 YFSETQ. V was pared by 4 bases and J by 6 bases, with 20 bases between. The CDR3 sequence is 16 residues long. CDR3 coding DNA: TGCGCCAGCAGCCCAACAGTCGGGGGGCCCCCCAATGAGCAGTTCTTC. Translation gives CASSPTVGGPPNEQFF. The variable domain in full, completed from reference TRBV5-1 and TRBJ2-1, reads KAGVTQTPRYLIKTRGQQVTLSCSPISGHRSVSWYQQTPGQGLQFLFEYFSETQRNKGNFPGRFSGRQFSNSRSEMNVSTLELGDSALYLCASSPTVGGPPNEQFFGPGTRLTVL.